The clone carrying this T cell receptor (beta chain) was seen more than once but under ten times. The target antigen is unknown. This CDR3 contains 15 residues. V was cut by 1 base and J by 5 bases, with 14 bases left in between. Germline V CDR1 and CDR2: LNHDA, SQIVND (reference sequence). The data were obtained in a study of type 1 regulatory T cells. About the research overall: T-allo10 is an in vitro-generated, Tr1-enriched CD4 T cell product specific for alloantigen.

MiXCR was run by TCRdb on the reads, yielding one entry per CDR3 protein. This table has roughly 60,000 distinct CDR3 sequences, approximately 67% appearing once. Study outcomes and limitations: Type 1 regulatory T cells had a more restricted TCR repertoire than non-type 1 regulatory T cells.

The sequenced material came from cultured non-Tr1 T cells, either the whole culture or a sorted T cell fraction (not recorded which). The origin of this receptor is a human donor in good health. The chain recombines TRBV19 with TRBJ1-1; unclear D gene. Here the CDR3 DNA reads TGTGCCAGTAGTATAGTTGGGTTGACGGGAACTGAAGCTTTCTTT. Residues: CASSIVGLTGTEAFF.